Reported below is one TCR beta chain. The data were obtained in a study of shared clonotypes between healthy human individuals. Trimming removed 5 bases at V and 5 bases at J, with 17 bases between. Germline lookup yields CDR1 SGHTA and CDR2 FQGTGA. The CDR3 runs to 15 residues. TCRdb keeps only in-frame clones here, not all; method: immunoSEQ multiplex PCR. This sample has approximately 2.5 million clones, with 80% to 95% found just once. Sequencing was carried out using naive CD4+ T cells from PBMCs. Subset denoted: CD45RA+ positively selected. The sequence was collected from a man younger than 30 in good health. Some clones in this sample may be carry-over from other donors' samples. The V gene is TRBV7-3, the J gene TRBJ2-3; no definite D call. This CDR3 reads CASSATLVFGDTQYF. The CDR3 DNA reads as TGTGCCAGCAGCGCGACCCTAGTCTTTGGAGATACGCAGTATTTT.